This T cell receptor beta chain emerged from a study of monozygotic twins with inflammatory bowel disease (dated by TCRdb to between 2018 and 2021). Regarding the research as a whole: In total, roughly 28 monozygotic twin pairs made up the full study: 19 Danish pairs, all IBD-discordant, plus nine German pairs, of which four were IBD-concordant and five were IBD-discordant. The search for disease-associated traits relied mainly on comparing IBD patients with their genetically identical healthy co-twins within discordant pairs. Each individual had, on average, about 151 000 unique TCRalpha sequences and 181 000 unique TCRbeta sequences available for analysis. Results and caveats for the whole study, not just this receptor: No single strong signal or clonotype linked to IBD turned up in the results, so the idea that one exists was not supported. The analysis was unable to tell apart different T cell subtypes. Fewer clonotypes were shared with other individuals by IBD patients than by healthy twins, most markedly in patients showing signs of disease activity. Repertoire similarity did not differ between concordant and discordant twins, possibly due to limited statistical power. IBD patients had lower TCRbeta repertoire diversity, measured by the inverse Simpson index, than their healthy co-twins. Because patients were on differing immunosuppressive treatments, the repertoires may have picked up extra background noise and inter-individual variability.

As concerns this clonotype: It lacks a known antigen.

The CDR3 covers 12 residues, taking in both the cysteine and the phenylalanine. No DNA has been recorded. The CDR1 and CDR2 encoded by the germline V gene (reference sequence) are DFQATT and SNEGSKA. From each donor, a 2.5 ml peripheral blood sample was drawn into PAXgene tubes and stored at -80 degrees C. Without any T cell sorting, total RNA was extracted from whole blood using the PAXgene blood miRNA kit on an automated QIAcube. Peripheral blood from monozygotic twin pairs, either concordant or discordant for inflammatory bowel disease, underwent deep TCRalpha and TCRbeta repertoire profiling that used unique molecular barcoding. Smoking habits were recorded for all twin pairs, with individuals classified as current, former or never smokers. Library preparation used 5' RACE. Each TCR library was prepared from about 3.5 ug of total RNA. For each sample, cDNA was synthesized in eight separate reactions using SMARTScribe reverse transcriptase. During cDNA synthesis, unique molecular identifiers containing a 6-nucleotide sample barcode were introduced by template switching. TCRalpha and TCRbeta cDNA was amplified by two nested PCRs of 16 and 9 cycles, with bead purification after each PCR. Before amplification, the cDNA was both treated with uracil DNA-glycosylase and purified with the QIAquick PCR purification kit. In the second PCR, Illumina TruSeq-compatible adapters and sample-specific barcodes were added. TapeStation and Qubit were used to check library quality and concentration, and 5 to 5.5 ng of each library was pooled. Sequencing of the pooled libraries was done on an Illumina HiSeq2500 single-index Rapid Run using custom sequencing primers and 2 x 100 bp reads. Per the source publication's procedure: MiGEC version 1.2.6 was used for UMI-based consensus assembly to correct PCR and sequencing errors. V(D)J alignment, clonotype assembly and CDR3 extraction were performed with MiXCR version 2.1.1. To normalise gene usage, clonotype sharing and MAIT/NKT TCR abundance, the analysis used the top 1000, 10 000 and 20 000 clonotypes per sample. Diversity was computed as the inverse Simpson index with the vegan R package after downsampling to 27 000 UMIs. Paired Mann-Whitney U tests on discordant twin pairs were used, with Benjamini-Hochberg multiple-testing correction. After the reads were reprocessed by TCRdb, one entry was made per CDR3 protein sequence, with no DNA. TCRdb assigned the V and J calls; the authors' analysis was not used. The data table for this sample lists about 160,000 distinct CDR3 sequences. The ten largest clones take up approximately 2.4% of the sample.

The sample comprised blood. The clonotype originates from a human donor with ulcerative colitis or Crohn's disease, or a healthy co-twin of an affected twin (not recorded which). This chain joins TRBV20-1 to TRBJ1-2. CDR3 reads: CSAIGQTYGYTF.